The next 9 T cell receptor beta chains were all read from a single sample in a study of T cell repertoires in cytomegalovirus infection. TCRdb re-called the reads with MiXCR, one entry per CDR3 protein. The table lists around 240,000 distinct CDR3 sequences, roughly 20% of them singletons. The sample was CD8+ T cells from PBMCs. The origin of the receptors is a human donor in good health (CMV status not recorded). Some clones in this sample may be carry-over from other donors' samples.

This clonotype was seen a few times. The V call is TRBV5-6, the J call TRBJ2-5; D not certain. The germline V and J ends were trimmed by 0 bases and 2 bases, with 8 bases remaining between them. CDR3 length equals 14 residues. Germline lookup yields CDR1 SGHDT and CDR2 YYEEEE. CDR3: CASSLAVGQETQYF. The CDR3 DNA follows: TGTGCCAGCAGCTTGGCCGTCGGTCAAGAGACCCAGTACTTC.

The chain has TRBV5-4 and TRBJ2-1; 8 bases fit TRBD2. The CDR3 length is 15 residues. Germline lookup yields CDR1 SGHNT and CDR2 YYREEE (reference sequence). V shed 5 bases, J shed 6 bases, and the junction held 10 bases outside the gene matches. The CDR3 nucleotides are TGTGCCAGCAGGATAGCGGGGCCTTTGATCAATGAGCAGTTCTTC. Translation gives CASRIAGPLINEQFF. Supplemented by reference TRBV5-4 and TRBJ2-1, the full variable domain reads ETGVTQSPTHLIKTRGQQVTLRCSSQSGHNTVSWYQQALGQGPQFIFQYYREEENGRGNFPPRFSGLQFPNYSSELNVNALELDDSALYLCASRIAGPLINEQFFGPGTRLTVL.

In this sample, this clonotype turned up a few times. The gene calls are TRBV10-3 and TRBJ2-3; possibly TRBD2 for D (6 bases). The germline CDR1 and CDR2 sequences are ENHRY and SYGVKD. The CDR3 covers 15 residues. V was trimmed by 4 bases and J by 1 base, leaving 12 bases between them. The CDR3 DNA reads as TGTGCCATCAGTGTAGGTAGCGGAGGCACAGATACGCAGTATTTT. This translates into CAISVGSGGTDTQYF.

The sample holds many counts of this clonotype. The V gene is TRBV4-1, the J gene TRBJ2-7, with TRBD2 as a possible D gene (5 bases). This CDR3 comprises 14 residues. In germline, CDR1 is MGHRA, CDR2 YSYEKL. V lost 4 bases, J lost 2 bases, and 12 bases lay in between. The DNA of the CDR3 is TGCGCCAGCAGCCCCGGGCCCGGGGCCTACGAGCAGTACTTC. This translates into CASSPGPGAYEQYF.

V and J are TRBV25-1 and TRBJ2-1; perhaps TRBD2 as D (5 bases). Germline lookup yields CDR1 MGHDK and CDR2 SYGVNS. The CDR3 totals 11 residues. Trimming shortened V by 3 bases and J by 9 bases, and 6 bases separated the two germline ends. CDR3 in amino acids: CASSERAEQFF. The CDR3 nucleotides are TGTGCCAGCAGTGAGCGGGCTGAGCAGTTCTTC.

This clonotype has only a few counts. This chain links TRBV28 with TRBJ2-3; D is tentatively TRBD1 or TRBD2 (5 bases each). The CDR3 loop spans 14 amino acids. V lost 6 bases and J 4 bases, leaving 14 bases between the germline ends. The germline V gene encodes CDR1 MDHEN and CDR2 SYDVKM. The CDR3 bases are TGTGCCAGCAGCCTCCGGGACGCTGCAGATACGCAGTATTTT. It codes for CASSLRDAADTQYF. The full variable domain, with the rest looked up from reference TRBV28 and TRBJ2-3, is DVKVTQSSRYLVKRTGEKVFLECVQDMDHENMFWYRQDPGLGLRLIYFSYDVKMKEKGDIPEGYSVSREKKERFSLILESASTNQTSMYLCASSLRDAADTQYFGPGTRLTVL.

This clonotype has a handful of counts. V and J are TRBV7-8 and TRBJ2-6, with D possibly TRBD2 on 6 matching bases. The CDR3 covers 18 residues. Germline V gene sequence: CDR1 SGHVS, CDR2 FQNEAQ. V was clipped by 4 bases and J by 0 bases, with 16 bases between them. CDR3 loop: CASSSGTSQISGANVLTF. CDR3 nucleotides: TGTGCCAGCAGCTCCGGGACTTCCCAAATCTCTGGGGCCAACGTCCTGACTTTC.

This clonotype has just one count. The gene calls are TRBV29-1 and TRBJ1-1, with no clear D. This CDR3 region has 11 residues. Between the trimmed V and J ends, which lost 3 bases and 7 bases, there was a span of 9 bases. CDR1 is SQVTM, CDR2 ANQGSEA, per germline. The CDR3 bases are TGCAGCGTTGACGAGACAAGTGAAGCTTTCTTT. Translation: CSVDETSEAFF.

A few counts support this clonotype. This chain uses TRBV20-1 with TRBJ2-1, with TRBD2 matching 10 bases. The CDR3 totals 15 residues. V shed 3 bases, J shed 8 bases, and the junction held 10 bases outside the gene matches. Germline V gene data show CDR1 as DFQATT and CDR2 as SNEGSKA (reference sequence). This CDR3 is CSASTGSGGVHEQFF. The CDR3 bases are TGCAGTGCTAGTACCGGGAGCGGGGGGGTCCATGAGCAGTTCTTC.